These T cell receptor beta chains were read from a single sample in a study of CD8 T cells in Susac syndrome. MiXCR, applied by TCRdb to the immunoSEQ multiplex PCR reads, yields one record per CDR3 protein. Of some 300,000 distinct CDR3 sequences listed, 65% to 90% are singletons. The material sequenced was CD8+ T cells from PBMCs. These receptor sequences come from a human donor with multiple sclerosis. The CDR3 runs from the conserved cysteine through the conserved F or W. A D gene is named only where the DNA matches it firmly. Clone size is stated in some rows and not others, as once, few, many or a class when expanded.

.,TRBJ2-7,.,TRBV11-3,CASSLPGHPSEQYF,TGTGCCAGCAGCTTACCCGGACACCCCTCCGAGCAGTACTTC
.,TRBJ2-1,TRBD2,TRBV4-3,CASSQVAGASLEQFF,TGCGCCAGCAGCCAAGTCGCGGGAGCATCTCTTGAGCAGTTCTTC
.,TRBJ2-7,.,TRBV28,CASSLRVVSYEQYF,TGTGCCAGCAGTTTACGGGTAGTCTCCTACGAGCAGTACTTC
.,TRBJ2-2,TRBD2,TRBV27,CASSLSPGVAGANTGELFF,TGTGCCAGCAGTTTATCACCCGGGGTAGCGGGAGCGAACACCGGGGAGCTGTTTTTT
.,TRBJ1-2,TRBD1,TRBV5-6,CASTVGQGTYGYTF,TGTGCCAGCACCGTGGGACAGGGAACCTATGGCTACACCTTC
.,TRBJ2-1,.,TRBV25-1,CASSAPGQHNEQFF,TGTGCCAGCAGTGCTCCGGGACAACACAATGAGCAGTTCTTC
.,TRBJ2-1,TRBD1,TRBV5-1,CASSPQGRNEQFF,TGCGCCAGCAGCCCACAGGGGCGCAATGAGCAGTTCTTC
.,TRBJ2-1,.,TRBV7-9,CASSAGTGNPDNEQFF,TGTGCCAGCAGCGCTGGGACGGGTAATCCCGACAATGAGCAGTTCTTC
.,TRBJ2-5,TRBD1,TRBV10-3,CAISEDRGLETQYF,TGTGCCATCAGTGAGGACAGGGGGCTTGAGACCCAGTACTTC
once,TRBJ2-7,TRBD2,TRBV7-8,CASSFGLAGGPAYEQYF,TGTGCCAGCAGCTTCGGACTAGCGGGAGGGCCCGCCTACGAGCAGTACTTC
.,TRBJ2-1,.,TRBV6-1,CASSPTPPWSGSYNEQFF,TGTGCCAGCTCCCCTACTCCCCCCTGGTCGGGCTCCTACAATGAGCAGTTCTTC
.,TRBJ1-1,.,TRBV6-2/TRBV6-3,CASGWTEAFF,TGTGCCAGCGGTTGGACAGAAGCTTTCTTT
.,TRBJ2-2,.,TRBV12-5,CASGFGGVAGELFF,TGTGCTAGTGGTTTCGGAGGGGTGGCCGGGGAGCTGTTTTTT
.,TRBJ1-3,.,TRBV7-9,CASSLVGPTYPGYF,TGTGCCAGCAGCTTAGTTGGACCTACCTACCCTGGATATTTT